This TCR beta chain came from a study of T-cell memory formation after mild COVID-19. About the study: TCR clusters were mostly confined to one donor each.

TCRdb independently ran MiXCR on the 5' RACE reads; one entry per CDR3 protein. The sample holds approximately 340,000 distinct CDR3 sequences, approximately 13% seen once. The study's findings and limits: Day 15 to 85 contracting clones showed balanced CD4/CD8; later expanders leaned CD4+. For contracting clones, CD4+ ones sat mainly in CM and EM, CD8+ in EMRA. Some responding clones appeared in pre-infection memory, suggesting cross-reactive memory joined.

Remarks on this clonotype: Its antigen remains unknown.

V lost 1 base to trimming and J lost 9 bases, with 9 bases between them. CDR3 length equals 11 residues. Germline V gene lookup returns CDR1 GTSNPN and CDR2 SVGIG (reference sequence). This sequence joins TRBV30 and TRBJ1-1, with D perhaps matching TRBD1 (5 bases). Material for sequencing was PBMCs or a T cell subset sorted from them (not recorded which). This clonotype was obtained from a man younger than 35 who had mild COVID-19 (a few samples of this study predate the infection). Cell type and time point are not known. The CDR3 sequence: CAWSGGEQAFF. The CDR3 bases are TGTGCCTGGAGTGGGGGCGAGCAAGCTTTCTTT.